This T cell receptor (beta chain) was sequenced for a study of blood T cell repertoires in COVID-19. Study overall: Both acute and convalescent COVID-19 samples were obtained from the United States, Italy and Spain. Sources were T cells, B-cell-depleted T cells, or PBMCs; the material itself was cDNA or gDNA.

Original data processing: Nucleated cell number was recorded as an estimate derived from reference gene primer amplification. The data were produced by immunoSEQ multiplex PCR, yet TCRdb's version contains in-frame clones alone and is incomplete. The V and J calls and the clone size are those of that table, but D and trimming were determined from the DNA. The sample yields over 80,000 clones, 60% to 85% seen once. Trimming removed 3 bases at V and 3 bases at J, with 6 bases between. The V gene's germline CDR1 is MNHEY and CDR2 SVGEGT. This CDR3 contains 12 residues. This TCR derives from a woman of 80 years or more with active or convalescent COVID-19. The sequencing input was peripheral blood. The V and J genes are TRBV6-2 or TRBV6-3 and TRBJ2-7; D is possibly TRBD2 (5 bases). Here the CDR3 DNA reads TGTGCCAGCAGTTATAGCGACTACGAGCAGTACTTC. Encoded protein: CASSYSDYEQYF.